The 5 T cell receptor beta chains below were found in one sample sequenced in a study of OX40 agonist ivuxolimab in advanced cancers. Profiling relied on immunoSEQ multiplex PCR, and the TCRdb table lists in-frame clones only, not all of them. Of 60,000 to 70,000 clones listed, about 79% are singletons. The sequences come from CD4+ or CD8+ T cells sorted from blood, collected in a trial of the OX40 agonist ivuxolimab. The receptors shown here come from an adult with an advanced solid tumor such as melanoma, head and neck, liver or kidney cancer.

In its sample, this clone was seen a few times. A read error may produce the germline difference seen at one junction end. The chain employs TRBV7-2 and TRBJ2-1; 7 nucleotides align to TRBD2. Per the germline V gene, CDR1 is SGHTA and CDR2 is FQGNSA. This CDR3 is 15 amino acids long. DNA of the CDR3: TGTGCCAGCACCTTACTAGCGCCCTCCTACAATGAGCAGTTCTTC. It codes for CASTLLAPSYNEQFF.

The chain has TRBV30 and TRBJ1-2, with unresolved D. Germline lookup yields CDR1 GTSNPN and CDR2 SVGIG (reference sequence). The CDR3 contains 13 residues. Trimming removed 2 bases at V and 2 bases at J, with 9 bases between. The CDR3 bases are TGTGCCTGGAGTCAAGGTTCCAACTATGGCTACACCTTC. Translation gives CAWSQGSNYGYTF.

This chain links TRBV19 with TRBJ1-5; the D gene is possibly TRBD1 (5 bases). The CDR3 is made up of 12 amino acids. In germline, CDR1 is LNHDA, CDR2 SQIVND (reference sequence). V was clipped by 8 bases and J by 8 bases, with 13 bases between them. CDR3 loop: CASGGTGEPQHF. The DNA of the CDR3 is TGTGCCAGTGGAGGGACGGGCGAGCCCCAGCATTTT.

The J gene is TRBJ1-2, the V gene TRBV9; D possibly corresponds to TRBD1 (5 bases). V shed 3 bases and J shed 2 bases, with 11 bases lying between them. CDR1 is SGDLS, CDR2 YYNGEE, per germline. CDR3 length: 14 residues. CDR3 DNA: TGTGCCAGCAGCGCAGGGACCCAAAACTATGGCTACACCTTC. Translation gives CASSAGTQNYGYTF.

The V and J genes are TRBV30 and TRBJ1-1; unclear D gene. CDR3 length: 13 amino acids. The V gene lost 0 bases and the J gene lost 5 bases, with 10 bases spanning the gap. Germline loops: CDR1 GTSNPN, CDR2 SVGIG (reference sequence). The CDR3 DNA follows: TGTGCCTGGAGTGTACTTAGGCAGACTGAAGCTTTCTTT. It translates to CAWSVLRQTEAFF. Full variable domain (outside the CDR3, taken from reference TRBV30 and TRBJ1-1): SQTIHQWPATLVQPVGSPLSLECTVEGTSNPNLYWYRQAAGRGLQLLFYSVGIGQISSEVPQNLSASRPQDRQFILSSKKLLLSDSGFYLCAWSVLRQTEAFFGQGTRLTVV.